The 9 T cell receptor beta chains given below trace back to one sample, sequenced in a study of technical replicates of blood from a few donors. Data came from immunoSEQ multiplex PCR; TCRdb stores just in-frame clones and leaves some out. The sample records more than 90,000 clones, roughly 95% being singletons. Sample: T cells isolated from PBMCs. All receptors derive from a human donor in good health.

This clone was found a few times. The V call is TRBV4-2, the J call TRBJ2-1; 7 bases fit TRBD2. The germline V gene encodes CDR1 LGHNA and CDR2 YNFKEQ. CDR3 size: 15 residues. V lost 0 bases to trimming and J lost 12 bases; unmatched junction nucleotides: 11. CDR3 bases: TGTGCCAGCAGCCAAGATAAGGCCCAACTAGCGCGGCAGTTCTTC. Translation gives CASSQDKAQLARQFF.

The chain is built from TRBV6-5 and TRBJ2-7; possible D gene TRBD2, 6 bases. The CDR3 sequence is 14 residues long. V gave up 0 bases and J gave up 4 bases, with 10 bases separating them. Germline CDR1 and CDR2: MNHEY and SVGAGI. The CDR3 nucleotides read TGTGCCAGCAGTTACTCGTCACGGGGGTACGAGCAGTACTTC. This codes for CASSYSSRGYEQYF.

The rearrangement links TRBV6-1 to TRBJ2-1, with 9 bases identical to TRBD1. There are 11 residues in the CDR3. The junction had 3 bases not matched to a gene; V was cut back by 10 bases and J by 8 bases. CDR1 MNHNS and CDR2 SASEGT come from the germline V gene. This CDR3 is CATTGGYEQFF. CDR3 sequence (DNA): TGTGCCACCACAGGGGGCTATGAGCAGTTCTTC.

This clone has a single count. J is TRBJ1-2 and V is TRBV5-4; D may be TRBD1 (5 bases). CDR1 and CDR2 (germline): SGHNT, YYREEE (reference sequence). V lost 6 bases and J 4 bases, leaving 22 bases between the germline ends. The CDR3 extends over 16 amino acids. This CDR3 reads CASMGQLPQIGYGYTF. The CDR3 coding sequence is TGTGCCAGCATGGGGCAGCTCCCCCAAATAGGCTATGGCTACACCTTC.

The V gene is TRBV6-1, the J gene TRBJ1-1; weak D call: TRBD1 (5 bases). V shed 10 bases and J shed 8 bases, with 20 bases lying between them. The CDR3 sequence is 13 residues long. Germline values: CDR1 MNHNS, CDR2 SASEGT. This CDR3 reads CATELAGYIEAFF. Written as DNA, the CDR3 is TGTGCCACTGAGTTAGCAGGGTATATCGAAGCTTTCTTT.

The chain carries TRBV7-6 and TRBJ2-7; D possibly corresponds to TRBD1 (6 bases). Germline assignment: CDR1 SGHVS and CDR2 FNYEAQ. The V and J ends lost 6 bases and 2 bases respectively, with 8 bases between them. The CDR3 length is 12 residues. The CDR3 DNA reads TGTGCCAGCAGTCCAGGGGCCTACGAGCAGTACTTC. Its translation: CASSPGAYEQYF.

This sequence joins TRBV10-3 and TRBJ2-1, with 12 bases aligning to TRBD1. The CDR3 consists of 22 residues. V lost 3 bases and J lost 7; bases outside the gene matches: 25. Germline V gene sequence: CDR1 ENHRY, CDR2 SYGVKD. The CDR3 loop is CAISEFWVPGQGAGRSLNEQFF. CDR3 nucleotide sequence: TGTGCCATCAGTGAATTTTGGGTACCGGGACAGGGGGCGGGTCGGTCATTGAATGAGCAGTTCTTC.

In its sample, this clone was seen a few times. The chain's CDR3 is CASSVSGTGGGTEAFF. CDR3 in DNA: TGTGCCAGCAGCGTCTCCGGGACAGGGGGAGGCACTGAAGCTTTCTTT. The chain combines TRBV9 with TRBJ1-1; 11 nucleotides line up with TRBD1. Germline V CDR1 and CDR2: SGDLS, YYNGEE. The CDR3 has 16 amino acids. V was clipped by 2 bases and J by 4 bases; unmatched bases: 7. The full variable domain, completed using reference TRBV9 and TRBJ1-1, is DSGVTQTPKHLITATGQRVTLRCSPRSGDLSVYWYQQSLDQGLQFLIQYYNGEERAKGNILERFSAQQFPDLHSELNLSSLELGDSALYFCASSVSGTGGGTEAFFGQGTRLTVV.

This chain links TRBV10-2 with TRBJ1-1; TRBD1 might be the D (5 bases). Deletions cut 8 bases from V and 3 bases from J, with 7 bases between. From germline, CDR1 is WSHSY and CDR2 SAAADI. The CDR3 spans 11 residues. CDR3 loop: CASRQYTEAFF. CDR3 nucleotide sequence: TGCGCCAGCCGACAGTACACTGAAGCTTTCTTT.